Following are 9 T cell receptor beta chains from one sample sequenced in a study of blood T cell repertoires in COVID-19 (dated by TCRdb to 2019 to 2021). Receptors were amplified or captured by the immunoSEQ multiplex PCR assay. The table comes from immuneACCESS by way of TCRdb, which keeps in-frame sequences with V and J called. Part of the clones is missing from these tables; in studies checked, under half for an unresolved V gene and the rest for unknown reasons. This sample comprises 140,000 to 150,000 clones, 88% of them detected only once. Of the sample, approximately 2.4% falls within the top ten clones. Sequenced sample: peripheral blood. Every receptor here comes from a human donor with COVID-19, enrolled during active disease. The donor label of this sample is uncertain.

The rearrangement uses TRBV7-3 and TRBJ1-1; 9 bases fit TRBD1. V lost 8 bases, J lost 0 bases, and 1 base stayed unmatched. Looked up from germline, CDR1 is SGHTA and CDR2 is FQGTGA. This CDR3 spans 13 amino acids. CDR3 amino acids: CASGTGMNTEAFF. As DNA, the CDR3 is TGTGCCAGCGGGACAGGGATGAACACTGAAGCTTTCTTT.

This clone was observed a few times. This rearrangement joins TRBV3-1 (or the pseudogene TRBV3-2) to TRBJ2-7; no clear D gene. This CDR3 spans 15 amino acids. The V and J ends lost 1 base and 0 bases respectively, with 10 bases between them. In germline, CDR1 is LGHDT, CDR2 YNNKEL (reference sequence). The CDR3 DNA sequence: TGTGCCAGCAGCCAAGGAGCCGATAGCTCCTACGAGCAGTACTTC. Translating it yields CASSQGADSSYEQYF.

V and J are TRBV5-1 and TRBJ1-4, with TRBD1 identical over 9 bases. The CDR3 runs to 14 residues. Trimming took 6 bases from V and 5 from J; bases not matched to a gene: 5. The germline V gene encodes CDR1 SGHRS and CDR2 YFSETQ. The CDR3 DNA follows: TGCGCCAGCAACTTCGGACAGGGGAATGAAAAACTGTTTTTT. Its protein product is CASNFGQGNEKLFF.

V and J are TRBV5-1 and TRBJ2-7, with TRBD1 identical over 8 bases. The CDR3 is 16 amino acids. The germline V gene has CDR1 SGHRS and CDR2 YFSETQ. V was clipped by 4 bases and J by 2 bases; unmatched bases: 11. CDR3 sequence (DNA): TGCGCCAGCAGCCCAAACGCCGGGACAGGACCCTACGAGCAGTACTTC. This codes for CASSPNAGTGPYEQYF. Complete variable domain (other parts from reference TRBV5-1 and TRBJ2-7): KAGVTQTPRYLIKTRGQQVTLSCSPISGHRSVSWYQQTPGQGLQFLFEYFSETQRNKGNFPGRFSGRQFSNSRSEMNVSTLELGDSALYLCASSPNAGTGPYEQYFGPGTRLTVT.

The genes are TRBV27 and TRBJ1-1; D may be TRBD1 (6 bases). V lost 6 bases and J lost 6, with 8 bases in between. CDR3 length: 11 amino acids. Germline assignment: CDR1 MNHEY and CDR2 SMNVEV (reference sequence). CDR3 region: CASRGAAEAFF. The CDR3, as DNA: TGTGCCAGCAGGGGGGCGGCTGAAGCTTTCTTT.

The CDR3 reads CASTRYTKVDYGYTF. The CDR3, as DNA: TGTGCCAGCACCCGTTACACAAAAGTGGACTATGGCTACACCTTC. J is TRBJ1-2 and V is TRBV5-4; D is uncertain. The CDR3 consists of 15 residues. Per the germline V gene, CDR1 is SGHNT and CDR2 is YYREEE (reference sequence). Trimming took 6 bases from V and 3 from J, leaving 18 bases between them.

The V and J genes are TRBV3-1 (or the pseudogene TRBV3-2) and TRBJ2-5, with 10 bases that match TRBD2. Per germline, CDR1 LGHDT and CDR2 YNNKEL (reference sequence). CDR3 length equals 14 residues. Trimming cost V 3 bases and J 8 bases; bases outside gene matches: 6. The CDR3, as DNA: TGTGCCAGCAGCCAGCTAGGGACTAGCGCAACCCAGTACTTC. Translation: CASSQLGTSATQYF.

The V gene is TRBV18, the J gene TRBJ2-5; tentatively, D is TRBD1 (6 bases). Germline assignment: CDR1 KGHSH and CDR2 LQKENI. Trimming left V 3 bases short and J 1 base short, with 18 bases between. The CDR3 consists of 17 residues. CDR3: CASSPASRGYFQETQYF. CDR3 sequence (DNA): TGTGCCAGCTCACCCGCGTCCAGGGGCTACTTCCAAGAGACCCAGTACTTC. Full variable domain (outside the CDR3, taken from reference TRBV18 and TRBJ2-5): NAGVMQNPRHLVRRRGQEARLRCSPMKGHSHVYWYRQLPEEGLKFMVYLQKENIIDESGMPKERFSAEFPKEGPSILRIQQVVRGDSAAYFCASSPASRGYFQETQYFGPGTRLLVL.

The V call is TRBV29-1, the J call TRBJ1-1; TRBD1 might be the D (6 bases). CDR1 SQVTM and CDR2 ANQGSEA come from the germline V gene. The V end lost 7 bases, the J end lost 0 bases, and 18 bases lay between the germline ends. This CDR3 comprises 15 residues. As DNA, the CDR3 is TGCAGCGGTGACAGGCAGTCCTCAATGAACACTGAAGCTTTCTTT. Encoded protein: CSGDRQSSMNTEAFF.